The entry below gives a single TCR beta chain sequence along with its context. This entry is derived from a study of blood T cell repertoires in COVID-19. TCRdb's copy holds only in-frame clones and misses some; the assay was immunoSEQ multiplex PCR. Found here are 150,000 to 190,000 clones, about 88% of them singletons; the top ten hold around 7.8%. The germline V gene encodes CDR1 LNHDA and CDR2 SQIVND (reference sequence). Trimming shortened V by 8 bases and J by 6 bases, and 20 bases separated the two germline ends. The CDR3 consists of 14 residues. The material sequenced was PBMCs or T cells enriched from blood (not recorded which). The V and J genes are TRBV19 and TRBJ2-7; a possible D gene is TRBD2 (7 bases). The receptor was derived from a man aged 45-65 years who had recovered from COVID-19. CDR3 coding DNA: TGTGCCAGTTCCAGGGGCGGGGGCCCACTCGAGCAGTACTTC. Amino acids: CASSRGGGPLEQYF.